This T cell receptor (beta chain) originates from a study of a mutant IDH1 vaccine in newly diagnosed glioma. This clone was observed a single time. Antigen: not known. Germline V CDR1 and CDR2: SGDLS, YYNGEE. The CDR3 length is 16 residues. V lost 0 bases to trimming and J lost 3 bases; unmatched junction nucleotides: 4. Measured with immunoSEQ multiplex PCR; TCRdb has only the in-frame clones, and not every one. The profile shows about 56,000 clones, roughly 76% of them singletons. Regarding time point: week 47, end of study. The investigators gave 300 ug of mutant IDH1 20-mer peptide in each vaccine dose, together with topical imiquimod. Each astrocytoma in the donors was new, WHO grade 3 or 4, IDH1-mutant and ATRX-lost.

The input for sequencing was PBMCs, taken from a glioma patient whose treatment included an IDH1 peptide vaccine. The origin of this receptor is a man in his fifties or sixties with glioma. The chain combines TRBV9 with TRBJ2-1, with 9 bases lining up with TRBD2. The CDR3 DNA reads as TGTGCCAGCAGCGTAGGGGCTAGCGGGATCTACAATGAGCAGTTCTTC. This sequence encodes CASSVGASGIYNEQFF.